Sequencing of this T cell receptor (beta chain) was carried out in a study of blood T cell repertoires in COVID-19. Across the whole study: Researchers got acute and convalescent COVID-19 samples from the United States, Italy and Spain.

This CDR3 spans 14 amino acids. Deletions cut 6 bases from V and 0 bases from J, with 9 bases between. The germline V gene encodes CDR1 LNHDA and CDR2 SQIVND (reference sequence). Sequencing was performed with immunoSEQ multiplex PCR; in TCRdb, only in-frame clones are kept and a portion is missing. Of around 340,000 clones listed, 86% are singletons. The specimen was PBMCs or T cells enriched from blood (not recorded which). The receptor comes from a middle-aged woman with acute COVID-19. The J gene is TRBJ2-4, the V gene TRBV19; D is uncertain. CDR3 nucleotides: TGTGCCAGTAGCCTTATCCTAGCCAAAAACATTCAGTACTTC. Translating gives CASSLILAKNIQYF. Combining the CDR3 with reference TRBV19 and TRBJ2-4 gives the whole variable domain DGGITQSPKYLFRKEGQNVTLSCEQNLNHDAMYWYRQDPGQGLRLIYYSQIVNDFQKGDIAEGYSVSREKKESFPLTVTSAQKNPTAFYLCASSLILAKNIQYFGAGTRLSVL.